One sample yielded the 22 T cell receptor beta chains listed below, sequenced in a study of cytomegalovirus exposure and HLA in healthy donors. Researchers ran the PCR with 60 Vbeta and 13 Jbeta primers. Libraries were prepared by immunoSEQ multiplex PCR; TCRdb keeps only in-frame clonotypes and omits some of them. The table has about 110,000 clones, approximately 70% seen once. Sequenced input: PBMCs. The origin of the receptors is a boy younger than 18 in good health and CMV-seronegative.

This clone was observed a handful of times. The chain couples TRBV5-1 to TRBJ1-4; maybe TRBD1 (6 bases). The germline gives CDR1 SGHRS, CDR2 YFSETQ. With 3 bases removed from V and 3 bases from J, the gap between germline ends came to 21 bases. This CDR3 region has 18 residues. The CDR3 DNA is TGCGCCAGCAGCTGGGACCGGGCCACAGGGATACCTAATGAAAAACTGTTTTTT. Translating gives CASSWDRATGIPNEKLFF.

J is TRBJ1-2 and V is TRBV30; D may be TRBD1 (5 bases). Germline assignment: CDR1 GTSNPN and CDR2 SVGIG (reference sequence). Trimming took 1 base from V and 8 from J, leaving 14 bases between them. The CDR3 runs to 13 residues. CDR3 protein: CAWSGGFDGGYTF. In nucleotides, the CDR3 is TGTGCCTGGAGTGGGGGCTTCGACGGGGGCTACACCTTC. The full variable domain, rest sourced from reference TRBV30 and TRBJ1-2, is SQTIHQWPATLVQPVGSPLSLECTVEGTSNPNLYWYRQAAGRGLQLLFYSVGIGQISSEVPQNLSASRPQDRQFILSSKKLLLSDSGFYLCAWSGGFDGGYTFGSGTRLTVV.

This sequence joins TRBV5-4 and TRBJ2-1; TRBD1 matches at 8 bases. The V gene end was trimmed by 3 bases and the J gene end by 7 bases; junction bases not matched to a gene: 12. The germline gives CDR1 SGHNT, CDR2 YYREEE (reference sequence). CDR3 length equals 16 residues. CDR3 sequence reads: CASSSRTGTGLNEQFF. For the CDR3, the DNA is TGTGCCAGCAGCTCGCGGACAGGGACCGGCCTTAATGAGCAGTTCTTC.

The CDR3 reads CASSLARGATDTQYF. CDR3 bases: TGTGCCAGCAGCTTGGCACGGGGGGCCACAGATACGCAGTATTTT. The chain joins TRBV5-4 to TRBJ2-3, with D perhaps matching TRBD2 (7 bases). Germline CDR1 SGHNT, CDR2 YYREEE (reference sequence). V lost 0 bases, J lost 2 bases, and 10 bases lay in between. The CDR3 loop spans 15 amino acids.

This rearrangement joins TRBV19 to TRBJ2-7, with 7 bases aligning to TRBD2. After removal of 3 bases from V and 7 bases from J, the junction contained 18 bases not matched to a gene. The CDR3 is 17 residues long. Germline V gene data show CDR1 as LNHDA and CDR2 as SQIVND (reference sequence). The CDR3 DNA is TGTGCCAGTAGTATTGATACTACGGGCAGCGGGGTGGGAGAGCAGTACTTC. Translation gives CASSIDTTGSGVGEQYF. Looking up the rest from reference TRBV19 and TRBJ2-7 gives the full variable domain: DGGITQSPKYLFRKEGQNVTLSCEQNLNHDAMYWYRQDPGQGLRLIYYSQIVNDFQKGDIAEGYSVSREKKESFPLTVTSAQKNPTAFYLCASSIDTTGSGVGEQYFGPGTRLTVT.

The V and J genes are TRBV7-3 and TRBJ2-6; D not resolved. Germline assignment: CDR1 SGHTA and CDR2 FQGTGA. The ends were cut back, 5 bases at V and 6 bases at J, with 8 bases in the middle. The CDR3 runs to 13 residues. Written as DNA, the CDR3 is TGTGCCAGCAGCCCCTATAAGGCCAACGTCCTGACTTTC. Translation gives CASSPYKANVLTF.

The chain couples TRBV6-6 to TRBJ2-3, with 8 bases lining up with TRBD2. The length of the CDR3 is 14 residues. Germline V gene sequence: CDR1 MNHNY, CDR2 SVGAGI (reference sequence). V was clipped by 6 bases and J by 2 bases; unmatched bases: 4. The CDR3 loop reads CASRLLADTDTQYF. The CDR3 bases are TGTGCCAGCAGGCTACTAGCGGACACAGATACGCAGTATTTT.

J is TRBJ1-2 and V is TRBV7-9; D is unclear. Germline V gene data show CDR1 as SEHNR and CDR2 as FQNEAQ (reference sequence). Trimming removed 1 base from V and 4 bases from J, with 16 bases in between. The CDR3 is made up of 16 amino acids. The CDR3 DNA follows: TGTGCCAGCAGCTTAGAGGTAGTGGCGGGCTTCTATGGCTACACCTTC. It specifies CASSLEVVAGFYGYTF.

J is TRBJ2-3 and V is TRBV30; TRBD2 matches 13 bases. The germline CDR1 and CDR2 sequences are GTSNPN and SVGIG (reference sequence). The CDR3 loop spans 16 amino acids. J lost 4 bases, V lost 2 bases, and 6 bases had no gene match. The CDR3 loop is CAWSPGTSGAADTQYF. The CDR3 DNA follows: TGTGCCTGGAGTCCCGGGACTAGCGGGGCCGCAGATACGCAGTATTTT. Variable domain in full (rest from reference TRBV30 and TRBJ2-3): SQTIHQWPATLVQPVGSPLSLECTVEGTSNPNLYWYRQAAGRGLQLLFYSVGIGQISSEVPQNLSASRPQDRQFILSSKKLLLSDSGFYLCAWSPGTSGAADTQYFGPGTRLTVL.

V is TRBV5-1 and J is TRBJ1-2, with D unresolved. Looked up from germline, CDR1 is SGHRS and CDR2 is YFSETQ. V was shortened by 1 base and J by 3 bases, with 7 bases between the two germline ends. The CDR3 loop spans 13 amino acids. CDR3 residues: CASSLTEDYGYTF. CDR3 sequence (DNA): TGCGCCAGCAGCTTGACGGAGGACTATGGCTACACCTTC.

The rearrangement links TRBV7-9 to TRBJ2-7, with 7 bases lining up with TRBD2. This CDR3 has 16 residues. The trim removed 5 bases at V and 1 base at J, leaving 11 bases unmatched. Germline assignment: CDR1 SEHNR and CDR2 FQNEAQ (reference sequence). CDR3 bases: TGTGCCAGCAGCCGCACCACTAGCGATTCGTCCTACGAGCAGTACTTC. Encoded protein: CASSRTTSDSSYEQYF. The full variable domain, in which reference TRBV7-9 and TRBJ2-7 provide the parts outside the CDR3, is DTGVSQNPRHKITKRGQNVTFRCDPISEHNRLYWYRQTLGQGPEFLTYFQNEAQLEKSRLLSDRFSAERPKGSFSTLEIQRTEQGDSAMYLCASSRTTSDSSYEQYFGPGTRLTVT.

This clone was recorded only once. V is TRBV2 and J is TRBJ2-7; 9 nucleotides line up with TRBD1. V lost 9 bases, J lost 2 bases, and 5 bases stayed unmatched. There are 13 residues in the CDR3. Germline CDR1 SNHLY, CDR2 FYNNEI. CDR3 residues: CARIRQGAYEQYF. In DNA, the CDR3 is TGTGCCAGGATTCGACAGGGGGCCTACGAGCAGTACTTC.

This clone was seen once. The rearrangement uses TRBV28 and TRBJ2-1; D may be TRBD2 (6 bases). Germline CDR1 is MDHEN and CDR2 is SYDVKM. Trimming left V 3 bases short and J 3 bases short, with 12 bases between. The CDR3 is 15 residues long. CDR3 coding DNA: TGTGCCAGCAGTTTCTCGGGAGCTCGCTACAATGAGCAGTTCTTC. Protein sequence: CASSFSGARYNEQFF.

The CDR3 nucleotides read TGTGCCAGCAGTTTCGCGGGGCAAACCTACGAGCAGTACTTC. This codes for CASSFAGQTYEQYF. The chain joins TRBV27 to TRBJ2-7; maybe TRBD2 (6 bases). Looked up from germline, CDR1 is MNHEY and CDR2 is SMNVEV (reference sequence). The CDR3 runs to 14 residues. V dropped 3 bases and J dropped 2 bases, with 11 bases sitting between them.

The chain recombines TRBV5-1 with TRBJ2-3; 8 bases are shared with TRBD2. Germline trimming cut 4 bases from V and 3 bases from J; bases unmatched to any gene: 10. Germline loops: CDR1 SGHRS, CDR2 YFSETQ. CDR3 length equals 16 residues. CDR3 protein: CASSPGGRFGTDTQYF. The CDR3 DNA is TGCGCCAGCAGCCCCGGCGGGAGGTTCGGTACAGATACGCAGTATTTT.

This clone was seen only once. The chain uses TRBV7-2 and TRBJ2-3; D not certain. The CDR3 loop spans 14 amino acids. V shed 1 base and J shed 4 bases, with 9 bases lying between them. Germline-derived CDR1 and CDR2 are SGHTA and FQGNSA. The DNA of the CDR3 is TGTGCCAGCAGCTTAGTTCCTGCGCCAGATACGCAGTATTTT. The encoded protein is CASSLVPAPDTQYF.

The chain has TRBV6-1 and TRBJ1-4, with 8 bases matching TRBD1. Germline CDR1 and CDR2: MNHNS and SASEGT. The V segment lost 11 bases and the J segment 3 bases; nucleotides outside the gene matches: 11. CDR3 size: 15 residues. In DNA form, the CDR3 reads TGTGCCTACCGGACAGGGAATACCCCTAATGAAAAACTGTTTTTT. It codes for CAYRTGNTPNEKLFF.

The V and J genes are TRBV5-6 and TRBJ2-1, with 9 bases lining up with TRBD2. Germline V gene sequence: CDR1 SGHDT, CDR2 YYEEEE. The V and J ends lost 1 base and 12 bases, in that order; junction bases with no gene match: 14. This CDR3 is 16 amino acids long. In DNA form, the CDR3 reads TGTGCCAGCAGCTTGAGTCACCTAGCGGGACATTGGGGGCAGTTCTTC. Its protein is CASSLSHLAGHWGQFF.

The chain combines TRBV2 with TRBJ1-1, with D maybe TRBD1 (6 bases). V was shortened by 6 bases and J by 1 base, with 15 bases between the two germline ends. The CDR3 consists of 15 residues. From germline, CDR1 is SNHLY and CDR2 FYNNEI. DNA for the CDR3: TGTGCCAGCAGACCCCGGGACATTGGGAACACTGAAGCTTTCTTT. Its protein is CASRPRDIGNTEAFF.

CDR3 DNA sequence: TGTGCCAGCAGCCTCGACAGAGGGGGAGTGAGTGAGCAGTACTTC. Its translation: CASSLDRGGVSEQYF. The gene calls are TRBV11-1 and TRBJ2-7, with TRBD1 as a possible D gene (6 bases). V was pared by 5 bases and J by 7 bases, with 21 bases between. Germline-derived CDR1 and CDR2 are SGHAT and FQDESV (reference sequence). This CDR3 is built from 15 residues.

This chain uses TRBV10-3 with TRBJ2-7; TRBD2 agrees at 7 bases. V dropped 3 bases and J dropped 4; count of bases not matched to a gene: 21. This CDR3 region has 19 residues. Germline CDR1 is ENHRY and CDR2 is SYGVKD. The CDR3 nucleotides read TGTGCCATCAGTGAAGAAAAGGGATTAGGGAGGACTAGGGGATACGAGCAGTACTTC. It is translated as CAISEEKGLGRTRGYEQYF.

CDR3 amino acids: CASSENRGISQPQHF. The CDR3 bases are TGTGCCAGCAGTGAGAATAGGGGGATTTCTCAGCCCCAGCATTTT. V gene TRBV28 combines with J gene TRBJ1-5; D is perhaps TRBD1 (6 bases). Germline CDR1 MDHEN, CDR2 SYDVKM. The CDR3 runs 15 residues. V lost 5 bases and J 6 bases, leaving 17 bases between the germline ends.